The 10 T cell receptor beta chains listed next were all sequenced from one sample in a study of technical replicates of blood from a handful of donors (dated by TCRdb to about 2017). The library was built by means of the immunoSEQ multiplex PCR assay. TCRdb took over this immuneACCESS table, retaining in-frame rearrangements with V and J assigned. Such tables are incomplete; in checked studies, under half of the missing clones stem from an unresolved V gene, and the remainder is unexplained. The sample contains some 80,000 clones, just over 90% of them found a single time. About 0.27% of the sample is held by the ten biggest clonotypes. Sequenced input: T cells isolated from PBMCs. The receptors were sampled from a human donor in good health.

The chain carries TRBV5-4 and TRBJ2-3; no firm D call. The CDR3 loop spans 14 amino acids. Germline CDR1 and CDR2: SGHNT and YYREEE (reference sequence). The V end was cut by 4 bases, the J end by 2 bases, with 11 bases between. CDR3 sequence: CASSPLFPTDTQYF. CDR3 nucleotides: TGTGCCAGCAGCCCCCTTTTCCCCACAGATACGCAGTATTTT.

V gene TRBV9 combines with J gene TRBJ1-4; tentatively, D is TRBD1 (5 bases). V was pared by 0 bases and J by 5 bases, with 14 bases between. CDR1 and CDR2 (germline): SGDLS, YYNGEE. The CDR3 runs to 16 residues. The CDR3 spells CASSVGSGVLNEKLFF. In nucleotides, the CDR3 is TGTGCCAGCAGCGTAGGGTCGGGGGTCCTAAATGAAAAACTGTTTTTT.

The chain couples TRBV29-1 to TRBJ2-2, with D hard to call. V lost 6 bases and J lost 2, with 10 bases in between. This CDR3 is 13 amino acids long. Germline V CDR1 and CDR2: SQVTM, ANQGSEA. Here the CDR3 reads CSVQLVNTGELFF. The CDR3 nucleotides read TGCAGCGTGCAATTAGTAAACACCGGGGAGCTGTTTTTT.

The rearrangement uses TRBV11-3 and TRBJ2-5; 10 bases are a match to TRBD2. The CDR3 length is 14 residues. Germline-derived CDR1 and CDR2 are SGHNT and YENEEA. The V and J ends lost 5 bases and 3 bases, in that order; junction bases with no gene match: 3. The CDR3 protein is CASSTGTSEETQYF. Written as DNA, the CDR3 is TGTGCCAGCAGCACCGGGACTAGCGAAGAGACCCAGTACTTC.

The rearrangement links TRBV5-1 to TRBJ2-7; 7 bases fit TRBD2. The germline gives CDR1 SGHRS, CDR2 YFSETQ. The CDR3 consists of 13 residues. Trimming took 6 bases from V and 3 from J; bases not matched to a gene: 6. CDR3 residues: CASTLSGGYEQYF. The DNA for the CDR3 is TGCGCCAGCACCTTATCGGGGGGCTACGAGCAGTACTTC.

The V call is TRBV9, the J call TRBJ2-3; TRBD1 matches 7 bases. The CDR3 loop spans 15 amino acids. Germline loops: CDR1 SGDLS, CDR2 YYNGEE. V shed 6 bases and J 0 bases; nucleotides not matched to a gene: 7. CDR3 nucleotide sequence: TGTGCCAGCACCGGAACAGGGGTTAGCACAGATACGCAGTATTTT. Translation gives CASTGTGVSTDTQYF. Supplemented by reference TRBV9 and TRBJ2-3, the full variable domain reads DSGVTQTPKHLITATGQRVTLRCSPRSGDLSVYWYQQSLDQGLQFLIQYYNGEERAKGNILERFSAQQFPDLHSELNLSSLELGDSALYFCASTGTGVSTDTQYFGPGTRLTVL.

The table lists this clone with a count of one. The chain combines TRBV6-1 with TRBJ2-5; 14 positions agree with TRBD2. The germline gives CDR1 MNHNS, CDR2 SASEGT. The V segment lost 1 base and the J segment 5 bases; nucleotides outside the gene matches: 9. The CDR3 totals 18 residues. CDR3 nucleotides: TGTGCCAGCAGTGAAGTCGGGACTAGCGGGAGTTCGCGTGAGACCCAGTACTTC. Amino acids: CASSEVGTSGSSRETQYF.

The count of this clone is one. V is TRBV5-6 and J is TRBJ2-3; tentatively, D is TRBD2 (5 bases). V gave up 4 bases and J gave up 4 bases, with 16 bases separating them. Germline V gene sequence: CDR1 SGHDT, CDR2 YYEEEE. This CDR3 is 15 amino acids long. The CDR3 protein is CASSDGNSGADTQYF. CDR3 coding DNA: TGTGCCAGCAGCGACGGGAACAGCGGCGCAGATACGCAGTATTTT. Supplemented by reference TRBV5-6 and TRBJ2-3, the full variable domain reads DAGVTQSPTHLIKTRGQQVTLRCSPKSGHDTVSWYQQALGQGPQFIFQYYEEEERQRGNFPDRFSGHQFPNYSSELNVNALLLGDSALYLCASSDGNSGADTQYFGPGTRLTVL.

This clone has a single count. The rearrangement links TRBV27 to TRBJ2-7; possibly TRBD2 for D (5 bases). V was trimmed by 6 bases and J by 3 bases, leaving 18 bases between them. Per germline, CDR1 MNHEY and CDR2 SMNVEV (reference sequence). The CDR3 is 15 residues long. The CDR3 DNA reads TGTGCCAGCAGCCTCAGAGGGATTACCGTCTACGAGCAGTACTTC. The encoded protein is CASSLRGITVYEQYF.

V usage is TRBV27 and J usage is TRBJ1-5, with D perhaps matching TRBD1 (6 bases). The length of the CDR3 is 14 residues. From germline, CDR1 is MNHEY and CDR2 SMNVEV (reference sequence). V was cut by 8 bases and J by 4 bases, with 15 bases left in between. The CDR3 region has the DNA TGTGCCAGCTCTCCGACAGGTTGGAATCAGCCCCAGCATTTT. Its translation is CASSPTGWNQPQHF.